The 21 T cell receptor beta chains reported below all come from one sample, sequenced in a study of cytomegalovirus exposure and HLA in healthy donors. Primers: 60 Vbeta forward and 13 Jbeta reverse. This table comes from immunoSEQ multiplex PCR, and its TCRdb copy is limited to in-frame clones, with some not included. The data contain roughly 130,000 clones, around four fifths of them singletons. Sequences were obtained from PBMCs. These receptors were taken from a male donor in good health and CMV-seropositive.

This chain uses TRBV14 with TRBJ2-5; D not resolved. The CDR3 length is 14 residues. The V end lost 1 base, the J end lost 4 bases, and 10 bases lay between the germline ends. CDR1 is SGHDN, CDR2 FVKESK, per germline. The DNA for the CDR3 is TGTGCCAGCAGCCAAGCTCTAGGCGGAGAGACCCAGTACTTC. Amino acids: CASSQALGGETQYF.

This clone has only one observation. The V call is TRBV6-5, the J call TRBJ2-1; 7 bases are shared with TRBD2. V shed 0 bases, J shed 4 bases, and the junction held 3 bases outside the gene matches. This CDR3 is 15 amino acids long. Germline V gives CDR1 MNHEY, CDR2 SVGAGI. CDR3 residues: CASSYSSSGYNEQFF. In nucleotides, the CDR3 is TGTGCCAGCAGTTACTCGTCTAGCGGTTACAATGAGCAGTTCTTC.

The chain joins TRBV6-6 to TRBJ1-3; weak D call: TRBD1 (5 bases). There are 15 residues in the CDR3. Germline CDR1 MNHNY, CDR2 SVGAGI (reference sequence). V gave up 10 bases and J gave up 0 bases, with 16 bases separating them. CDR3 residues: CATGRTGRSGNTIYF. CDR3 nucleotides: TGTGCCACAGGGAGGACGGGGCGCTCTGGAAACACCATATATTTT.

This chain joins TRBV6-5 and TRBJ1-2, with 9 bases aligning to TRBD1. Germline trimming cut 0 bases from V and 9 bases from J; bases unmatched to any gene: 8. CDR1 is MNHEY, CDR2 SVGAGI, per germline. The CDR3 consists of 15 residues. Written as DNA, the CDR3 is TGTGCCAGCAGTTACTCGAGACAGGGGGTCTCCAGCTACACCTTC. This sequence encodes CASSYSRQGVSSYTF.

This clone was recorded only once. V is TRBV9 and J is TRBJ2-1; D gene uncertain. This CDR3 comprises 13 residues. With 0 bases removed from V and 7 bases from J, the gap between germline ends came to 8 bases. The germline gives CDR1 SGDLS, CDR2 YYNGEE. The CDR3 reads CASSVDEANEQFF. The CDR3 coding sequence is TGTGCCAGCAGCGTAGACGAAGCGAATGAGCAGTTCTTC.

Points on this clone: Mismatch with germline at one junction end may stem from a read error. The V call is TRBV6-4, the J call TRBJ2-2, with D possibly matching TRBD2 (6 bases). CDR1 and CDR2 from the germline V gene are MRHNA and SNTAGT. This CDR3 comprises 16 residues. CDR3 nucleotide sequence: TGTGTCAGCAGTCCCACAACCCCCCGGGGGTCCGGGGAGCTGTTTTTT. Amino acids: CVSSPTTPRGSGELFF.

This clone was detected once. The chain couples TRBV18 to TRBJ1-1; D is unresolved. CDR3 size: 15 residues. Trimming removed 3 bases at V and 1 base at J, with 12 bases between. The germline V gene has CDR1 KGHSH and CDR2 LQKENI. The CDR3 loop reads CASSPDYQPNTEAFF. The CDR3 nucleotides read TGTGCCAGCTCACCGGACTATCAGCCGAACACTGAAGCTTTCTTT. Full variable domain (remainder filled in from reference TRBV18 and TRBJ1-1): NAGVMQNPRHLVRRRGQEARLRCSPMKGHSHVYWYRQLPEEGLKFMVYLQKENIIDESGMPKERFSAEFPKEGPSILRIQQVVRGDSAAYFCASSPDYQPNTEAFFGQGTRLTVV.

This chain joins TRBV19 and TRBJ2-5; D call uncertain. Trimming left V 5 bases short and J 3 bases short, with 19 bases between. This CDR3 spans 16 amino acids. Germline values: CDR1 LNHDA, CDR2 SQIVND (reference sequence). In nucleotides, the CDR3 is TGTGCCAGTAGTCCGATTGGAGTGGCCAAGGAAGAGACCCAGTACTTC. Translation gives CASSPIGVAKEETQYF. The whole variable domain, remainder taken from reference TRBV19 and TRBJ2-5, is DGGITQSPKYLFRKEGQNVTLSCEQNLNHDAMYWYRQDPGQGLRLIYYSQIVNDFQKGDIAEGYSVSREKKESFPLTVTSAQKNPTAFYLCASSPIGVAKEETQYFGPGTRLLVL.

This chain links TRBV6-5 with TRBJ1-1, with D possibly matching TRBD1 (5 bases). Trimming shortened V by 5 bases and J by 8 bases, and 18 bases separated the two germline ends. CDR1 is MNHEY and CDR2 is SVGAGI in the germline V gene. The length of the CDR3 is 14 residues. The CDR3 DNA is TGTGCCAGCAGTCAAAAAATTAGGTCAGGGGAAGCTTTCTTT. It specifies CASSQKIRSGEAFF.

This chain connects TRBV27 to TRBJ2-7, with TRBD1 as a possible D gene (5 bases). Per germline, CDR1 MNHEY and CDR2 SMNVEV (reference sequence). The CDR3 spans 15 residues. V was trimmed by 2 bases and J by 5 bases, leaving 16 bases between them. CDR3 DNA: TGTGCCAGCAGTTTAACGTCAGGGAATGGTGACGAGCAGTACTTC. Encoded protein: CASSLTSGNGDEQYF.

This chain links TRBV19 with TRBJ1-1; the D gene is possibly TRBD1 (5 bases). The CDR3 loop spans 13 amino acids. Trimming stripped 8 bases from V and 4 bases from J, with 14 bases between. Germline V gives CDR1 LNHDA, CDR2 SQIVND (reference sequence). The CDR3 nucleotides read TGTGCCAGTGTTGGGGGGGGGAGCACTGAAGCTTTCTTT. This encodes CASVGGGSTEAFF. The whole variable domain, filled in from reference TRBV19 and TRBJ1-1, reads DGGITQSPKYLFRKEGQNVTLSCEQNLNHDAMYWYRQDPGQGLRLIYYSQIVNDFQKGDIAEGYSVSREKKESFPLTVTSAQKNPTAFYLCASVGGGSTEAFFGQGTRLTVV.

This chain connects TRBV7-2 to TRBJ2-7; 8 nucleotides align to TRBD1. With V trimmed by 6 bases and J by 6 bases, 13 bases remained unmatched. This CDR3 is built from 15 residues. Germline V lookup: CDR1 SGHTA, CDR2 FQGNSA. Here the CDR3 reads CASSYPGTGSGEQYF. The CDR3, as DNA: TGTGCCAGCAGTTACCCCGGGACAGGCTCTGGCGAGCAGTACTTC.

This chain links TRBV11-2 with TRBJ1-4, with D unclear. V was cut by 1 base and J by 3 bases, with 15 bases left in between. The germline CDR1 and CDR2 sequences are SGHAT and FQNNGV. This CDR3 comprises 17 residues. The CDR3 sequence is CASSLVYRGIANEKLFF. CDR3 bases: TGTGCCAGCAGCTTAGTGTATCGGGGTATAGCTAATGAAAAACTGTTTTTT.

This chain uses TRBV5-6 with TRBJ1-5; 7 positions match TRBD1. V was pared by 4 bases and J by 5 bases, with 3 bases of the junction left unmatched. The CDR3 extends over 13 amino acids. From germline, CDR1 is SGHDT and CDR2 YYEEEE. CDR3 residues: CASSRTGDQPQHF. DNA for the CDR3: TGTGCCAGCAGCCGGACAGGCGATCAGCCCCAGCATTTT.

The gene calls are TRBV19 and TRBJ2-7; 10 positions match TRBD2. Losses at the gene ends were 6 bases for V and 0 bases for J; bases not matched to a gene: 5. The germline V gene has CDR1 LNHDA and CDR2 SQIVND (reference sequence). This CDR3 has 15 residues. The CDR3 bases are TGTGCCAGTAGGGTAAGCGGGAGGGGCTCCTACGAGCAGTACTTC. Protein product: CASRVSGRGSYEQYF.

This chain joins TRBV5-5 and TRBJ2-7, with TRBD2 identical over 7 bases. V shed 4 bases and J 7 bases; nucleotides not matched to a gene: 2. The CDR3 loop spans 11 amino acids. Germline CDR1 SGHKS, CDR2 YYEKEE (reference sequence). The CDR3 sequence is CASSPSGEQYF. In DNA form, the CDR3 reads TGTGCCAGCAGCCCTAGCGGAGAGCAGTACTTC.

The chain is built from TRBV28 and TRBJ2-5; D perhaps matches TRBD1 (5 bases). The CDR3 extends over 15 amino acids. CDR1 MDHEN and CDR2 SYDVKM come from the germline V gene. Trimming removed 0 bases at V and 4 bases at J, with 12 bases between. Here the CDR3 reads CASSLWGRGLETQYF. The CDR3 DNA sequence: TGTGCCAGCAGTTTATGGGGTAGGGGCTTAGAGACCCAGTACTTC.

This chain joins TRBV20-1 and TRBJ2-5; D is uncertain. Trimming took 3 bases from V and 0 from J, leaving 2 bases between them. Germline V lookup: CDR1 DFQATT, CDR2 SNEGSKA (reference sequence). This CDR3 comprises 11 residues. This chain's CDR3 is CSASNQETQYF. Written as DNA, the CDR3 is TGCAGTGCTAGTAACCAAGAGACCCAGTACTTC.

The V call is TRBV28, the J call TRBJ1-3; TRBD1 might be the D (6 bases). There are 15 residues in the CDR3. The V end was cut by 4 bases, the J end by 1 base, with 11 bases between. The germline gives CDR1 MDHEN, CDR2 SYDVKM. The CDR3 nucleotides read TGTGCCAGCAGTTCCAGGGGCCATTCTGGAAACACCATATATTTT. It translates to CASSSRGHSGNTIYF.

This chain links TRBV9 with TRBJ1-1; possible D gene TRBD1, 6 bases. Germline V gene sequence: CDR1 SGDLS, CDR2 YYNGEE. This CDR3 has 15 residues. V was trimmed by 4 bases and J by 1 base, leaving 14 bases between them. The CDR3 protein is CASSLTDRTNTEAFF. The CDR3, as DNA: TGTGCCAGCAGCCTCACCGACAGGACGAACACTGAAGCTTTCTTT. The full variable domain, rest sourced from reference TRBV9 and TRBJ1-1, is DSGVTQTPKHLITATGQRVTLRCSPRSGDLSVYWYQQSLDQGLQFLIQYYNGEERAKGNILERFSAQQFPDLHSELNLSSLELGDSALYFCASSLTDRTNTEAFFGQGTRLTVV.

J is TRBJ2-1 and V is TRBV5-6, with a weak D call TRBD1 (5 bases). The CDR3 has 15 amino acids. Per germline, CDR1 SGHDT and CDR2 YYEEEE. V was trimmed by 2 bases and J by 2 bases, leaving 11 bases between them. The CDR3 spells CASSLGAGTYNEQFF. For the CDR3, the DNA is TGTGCCAGCAGCTTAGGGGCAGGAACCTACAATGAGCAGTTCTTC.